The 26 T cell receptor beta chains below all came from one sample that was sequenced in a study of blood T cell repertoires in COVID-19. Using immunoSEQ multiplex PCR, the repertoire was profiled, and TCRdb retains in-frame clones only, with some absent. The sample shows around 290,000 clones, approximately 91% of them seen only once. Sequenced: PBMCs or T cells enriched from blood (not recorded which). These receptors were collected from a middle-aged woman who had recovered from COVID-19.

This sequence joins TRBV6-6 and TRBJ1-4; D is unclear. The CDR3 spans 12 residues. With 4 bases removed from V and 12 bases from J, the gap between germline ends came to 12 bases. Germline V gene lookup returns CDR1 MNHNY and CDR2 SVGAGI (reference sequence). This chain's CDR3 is CASSFPGAELFF. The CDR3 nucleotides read TGTGCCAGCAGTTTCCCCGGAGCGGAACTGTTTTTT.

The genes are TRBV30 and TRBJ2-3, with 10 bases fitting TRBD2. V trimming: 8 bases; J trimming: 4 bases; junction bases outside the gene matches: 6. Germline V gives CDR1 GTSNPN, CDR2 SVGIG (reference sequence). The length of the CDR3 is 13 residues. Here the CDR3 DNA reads TGTGCCGGGGACCTAGCGGGAGCAGATACGCAGTATTTT. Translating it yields CAGDLAGADTQYF.

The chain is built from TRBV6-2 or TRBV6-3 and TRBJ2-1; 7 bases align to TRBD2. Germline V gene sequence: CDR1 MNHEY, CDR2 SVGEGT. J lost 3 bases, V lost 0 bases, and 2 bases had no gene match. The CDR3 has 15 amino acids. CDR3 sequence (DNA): TGTGCCAGCAGTTACTCGGGAGGGGTCTACAATGAGCAGTTCTTC. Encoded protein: CASSYSGGVYNEQFF.

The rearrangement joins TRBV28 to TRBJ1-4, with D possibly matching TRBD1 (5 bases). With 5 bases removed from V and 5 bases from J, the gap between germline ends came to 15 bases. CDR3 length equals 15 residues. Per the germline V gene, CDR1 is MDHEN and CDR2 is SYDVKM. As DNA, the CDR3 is TGTGCCAGCAGTCCCCAGTCCCGGGGGAATGAAAAACTGTTTTTT. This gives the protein CASSPQSRGNEKLFF.

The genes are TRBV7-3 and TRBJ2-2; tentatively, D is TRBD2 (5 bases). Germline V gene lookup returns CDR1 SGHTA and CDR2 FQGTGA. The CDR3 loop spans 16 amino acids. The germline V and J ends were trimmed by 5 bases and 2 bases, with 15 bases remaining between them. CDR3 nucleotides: TGTGCCAGCAGCCAAACGGGATCTCAAAACACCGGGGAGCTGTTTTTT. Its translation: CASSQTGSQNTGELFF.

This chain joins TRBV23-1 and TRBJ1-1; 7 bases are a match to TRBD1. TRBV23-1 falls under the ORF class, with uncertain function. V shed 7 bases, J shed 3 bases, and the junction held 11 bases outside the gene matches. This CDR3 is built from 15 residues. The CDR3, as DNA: TGCGCCAGCACCTGGGACAGACCCCGGGACACTGAAGCTTTCTTT. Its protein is CASTWDRPRDTEAFF.

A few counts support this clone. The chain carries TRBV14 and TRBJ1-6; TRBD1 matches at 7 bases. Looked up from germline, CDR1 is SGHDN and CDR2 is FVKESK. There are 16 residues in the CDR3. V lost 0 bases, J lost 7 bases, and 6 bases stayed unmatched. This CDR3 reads CASSQDGTVLNSPLHF. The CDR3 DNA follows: TGTGCCAGCAGCCAAGATGGGACAGTATTAAATTCACCCCTCCACTTT. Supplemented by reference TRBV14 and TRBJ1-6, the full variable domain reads EAGVTQFPSHSVIEKGQTVTLRCDPISGHDNLYWYRRVMGKEIKFLLHFVKESKQDESGMPNNRFLAERTGGTYSTLKVQPAELEDSGVYFCASSQDGTVLNSPLHFGNGTRLTVT.

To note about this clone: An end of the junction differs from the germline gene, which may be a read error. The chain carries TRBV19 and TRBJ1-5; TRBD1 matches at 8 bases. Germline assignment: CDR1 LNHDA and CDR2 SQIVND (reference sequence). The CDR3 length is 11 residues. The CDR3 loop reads CASSGPWDRYF. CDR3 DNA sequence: TGTGCCAGTAGTGGACCTTGGGACAGGTATTTT.

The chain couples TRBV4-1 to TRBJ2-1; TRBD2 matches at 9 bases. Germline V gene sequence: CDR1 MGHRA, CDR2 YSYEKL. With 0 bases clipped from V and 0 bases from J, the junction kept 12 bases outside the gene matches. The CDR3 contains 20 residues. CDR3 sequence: CASSQDPGLAALSSYNEQFF. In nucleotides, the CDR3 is TGCGCCAGCAGCCAAGACCCGGGACTAGCTGCCCTAAGCTCCTACAATGAGCAGTTCTTC.

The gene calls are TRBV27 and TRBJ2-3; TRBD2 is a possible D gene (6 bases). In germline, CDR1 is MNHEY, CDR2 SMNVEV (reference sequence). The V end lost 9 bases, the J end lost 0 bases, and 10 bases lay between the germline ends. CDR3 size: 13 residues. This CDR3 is CASRRGSTDTQYF. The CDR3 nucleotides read TGTGCCAGTAGACGGGGGAGCACAGATACGCAGTATTTT.

CDR3 region: CASSPRLGTGSNQPQHF. In DNA, the CDR3 is TGTGCCAGCAGCCCCCGACTAGGGACAGGGAGCAATCAGCCCCAGCATTTT. The chain is built from TRBV7-8 and TRBJ1-5; 9 bases match TRBD1. The CDR3 runs to 17 residues. The germline V gene has CDR1 SGHVS and CDR2 FQNEAQ. V lost 5 bases and J lost 1; bases outside the gene matches: 9.

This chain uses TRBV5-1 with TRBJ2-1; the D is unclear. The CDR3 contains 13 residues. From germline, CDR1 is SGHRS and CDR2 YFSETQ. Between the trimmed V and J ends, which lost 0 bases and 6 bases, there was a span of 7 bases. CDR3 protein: CASSLAPINEQFF. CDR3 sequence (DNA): TGCGCCAGCAGCTTGGCCCCCATCAATGAGCAGTTCTTC. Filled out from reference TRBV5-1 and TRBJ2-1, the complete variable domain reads KAGVTQTPRYLIKTRGQQVTLSCSPISGHRSVSWYQQTPGQGLQFLFEYFSETQRNKGNFPGRFSGRQFSNSRSEMNVSTLELGDSALYLCASSLAPINEQFFGPGTRLTVL.

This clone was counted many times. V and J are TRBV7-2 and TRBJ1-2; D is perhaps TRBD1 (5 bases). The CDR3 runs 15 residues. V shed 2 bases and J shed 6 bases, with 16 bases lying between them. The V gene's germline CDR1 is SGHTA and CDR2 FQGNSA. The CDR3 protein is CASSLSAREIDGYTF. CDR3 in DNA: TGTGCCAGCAGCTTATCTGCCAGGGAAATCGATGGCTACACCTTC.

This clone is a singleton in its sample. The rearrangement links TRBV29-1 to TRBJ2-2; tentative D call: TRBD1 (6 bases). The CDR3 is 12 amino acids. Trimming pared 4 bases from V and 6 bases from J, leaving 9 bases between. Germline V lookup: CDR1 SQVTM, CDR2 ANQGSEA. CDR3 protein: CSVGRGAGELFF. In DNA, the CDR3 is TGCAGCGTTGGCAGGGGCGCCGGGGAGCTGTTTTTT.

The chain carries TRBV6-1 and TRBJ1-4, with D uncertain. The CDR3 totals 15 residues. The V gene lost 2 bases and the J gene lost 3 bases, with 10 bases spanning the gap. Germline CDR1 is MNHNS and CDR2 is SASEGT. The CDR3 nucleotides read TGTGCCAGCAGTGAACGAGACTTTCCTAATGAAAAACTGTTTTTT. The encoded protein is CASSERDFPNEKLFF.

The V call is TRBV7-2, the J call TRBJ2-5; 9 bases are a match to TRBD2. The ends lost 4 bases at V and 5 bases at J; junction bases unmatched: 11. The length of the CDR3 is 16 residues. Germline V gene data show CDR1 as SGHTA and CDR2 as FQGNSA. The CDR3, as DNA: TGTGCCAGCAGCTCTGGCTTAGCGGGGGTACAGGAGACCCAGTACTTC. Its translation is CASSSGLAGVQETQYF.

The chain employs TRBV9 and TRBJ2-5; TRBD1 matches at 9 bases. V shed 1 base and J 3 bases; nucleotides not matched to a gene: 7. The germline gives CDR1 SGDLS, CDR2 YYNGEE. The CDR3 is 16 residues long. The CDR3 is CASSVTTGTGKETQYF. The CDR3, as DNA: TGTGCCAGCAGCGTAACTACCGGGACAGGGAAAGAGACCCAGTACTTC.

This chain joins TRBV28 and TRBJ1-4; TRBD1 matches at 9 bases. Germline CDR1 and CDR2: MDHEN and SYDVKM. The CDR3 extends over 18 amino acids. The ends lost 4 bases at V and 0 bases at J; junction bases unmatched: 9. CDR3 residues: CASSSPGQGGSTNEKLFF. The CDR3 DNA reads TGTGCCAGCAGTTCCCCGGGACAGGGAGGCTCAACTAATGAAAAACTGTTTTTT. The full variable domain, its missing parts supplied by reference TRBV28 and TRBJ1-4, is DVKVTQSSRYLVKRTGEKVFLECVQDMDHENMFWYRQDPGLGLRLIYFSYDVKMKEKGDIPEGYSVSREKKERFSLILESASTNQTSMYLCASSSPGQGGSTNEKLFFGSGTQLSVL.

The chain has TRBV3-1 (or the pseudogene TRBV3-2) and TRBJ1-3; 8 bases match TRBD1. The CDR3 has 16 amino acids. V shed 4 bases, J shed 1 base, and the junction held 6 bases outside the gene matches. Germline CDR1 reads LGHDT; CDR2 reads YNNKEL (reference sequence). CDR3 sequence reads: CASSPGQGASGNTIYF. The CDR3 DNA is TGTGCCAGCAGCCCAGGGCAGGGGGCTTCTGGAAACACCATATATTTT.

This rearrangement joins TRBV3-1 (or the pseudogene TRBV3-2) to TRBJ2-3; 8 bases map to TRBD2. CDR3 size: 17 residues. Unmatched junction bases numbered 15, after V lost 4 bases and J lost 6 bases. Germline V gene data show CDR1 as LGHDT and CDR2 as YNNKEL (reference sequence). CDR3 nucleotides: TGTGCCAGCAGCCCCCTCCCTCAGCGGGGGCTGGGGGATACGCAGTATTTT. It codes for CASSPLPQRGLGDTQYF.

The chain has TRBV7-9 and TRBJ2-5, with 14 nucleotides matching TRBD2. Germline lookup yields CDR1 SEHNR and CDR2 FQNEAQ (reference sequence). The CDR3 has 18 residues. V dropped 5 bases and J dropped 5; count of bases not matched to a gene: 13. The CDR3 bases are TGTGCCAGCAGCACTCAAACCGGGACTAGCGGGAGCTTTGAGACCCAGTACTTC. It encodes CASSTQTGTSGSFETQYF.

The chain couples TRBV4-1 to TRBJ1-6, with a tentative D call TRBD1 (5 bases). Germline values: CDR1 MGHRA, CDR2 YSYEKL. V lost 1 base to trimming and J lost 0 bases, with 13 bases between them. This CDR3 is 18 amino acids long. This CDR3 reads CASSQAGSPSSYNSPLHF. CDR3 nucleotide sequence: TGCGCCAGCAGCCAAGCAGGGTCTCCGAGCTCCTATAATTCACCCCTCCACTTT.

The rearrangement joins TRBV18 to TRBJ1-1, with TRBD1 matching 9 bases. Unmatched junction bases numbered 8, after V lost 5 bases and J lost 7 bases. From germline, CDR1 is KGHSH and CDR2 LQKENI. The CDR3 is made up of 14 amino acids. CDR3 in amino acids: CASSDTGGGVEAFF. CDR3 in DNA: TGTGCCAGCTCAGACACAGGGGGCGGGGTTGAAGCTTTCTTT.

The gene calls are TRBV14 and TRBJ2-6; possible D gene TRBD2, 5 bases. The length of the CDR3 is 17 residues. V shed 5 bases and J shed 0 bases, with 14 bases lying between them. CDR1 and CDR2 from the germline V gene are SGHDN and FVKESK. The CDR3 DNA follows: TGTGCCAGCAGCAATCGCGGACGGGACTCTGGGGCCAACGTCCTGACTTTC. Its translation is CASSNRGRDSGANVLTF.

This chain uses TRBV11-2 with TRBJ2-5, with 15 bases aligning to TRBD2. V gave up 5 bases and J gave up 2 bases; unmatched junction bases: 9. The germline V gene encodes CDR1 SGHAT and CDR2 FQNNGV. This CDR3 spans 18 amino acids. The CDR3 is CASSPGTSGGPLQETQYF. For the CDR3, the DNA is TGTGCCAGCAGCCCGGGGACTAGCGGGGGGCCCCTACAAGAGACCCAGTACTTC.

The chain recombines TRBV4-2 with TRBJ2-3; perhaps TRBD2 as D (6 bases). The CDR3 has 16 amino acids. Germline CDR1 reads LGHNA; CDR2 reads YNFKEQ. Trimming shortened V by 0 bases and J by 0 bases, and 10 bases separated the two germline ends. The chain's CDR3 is CASSQDPGTSTDTQYF. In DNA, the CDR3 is TGTGCCAGCAGCCAAGATCCGGGGACTAGCACAGATACGCAGTATTTT.